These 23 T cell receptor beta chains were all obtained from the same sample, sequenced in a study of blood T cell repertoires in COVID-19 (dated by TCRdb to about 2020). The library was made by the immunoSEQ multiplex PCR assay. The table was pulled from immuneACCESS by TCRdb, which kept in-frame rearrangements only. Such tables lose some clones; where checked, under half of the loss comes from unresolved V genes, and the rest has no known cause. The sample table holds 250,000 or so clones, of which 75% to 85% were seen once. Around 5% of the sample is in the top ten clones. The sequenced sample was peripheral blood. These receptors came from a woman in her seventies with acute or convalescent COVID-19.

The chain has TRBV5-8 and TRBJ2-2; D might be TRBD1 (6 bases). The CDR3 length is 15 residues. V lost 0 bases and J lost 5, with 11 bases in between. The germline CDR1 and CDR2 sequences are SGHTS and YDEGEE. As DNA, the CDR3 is TGTGCCAGCAGCTTGGACAGGGCGGTTACCGGGGAGCTGTTTTTT. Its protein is CASSLDRAVTGELFF.

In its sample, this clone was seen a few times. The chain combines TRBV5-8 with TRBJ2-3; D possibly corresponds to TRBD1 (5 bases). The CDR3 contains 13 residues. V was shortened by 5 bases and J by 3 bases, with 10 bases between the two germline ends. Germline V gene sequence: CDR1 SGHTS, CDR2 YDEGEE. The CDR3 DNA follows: TGTGCCAGCAGATTAACAGGAACAGATACGCAGTATTTT. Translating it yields CASRLTGTDTQYF.

The CDR3 region has the DNA TGTGCCAGCAGTCCCACCGGTAATTATGGCTACACCTTC. This sequence encodes CASSPTGNYGYTF. The chain has TRBV27 and TRBJ1-2; D not certain. V dropped 5 bases and J dropped 5 bases, with 12 bases sitting between them. The germline V gene encodes CDR1 MNHEY and CDR2 SMNVEV (reference sequence). CDR3 length: 13 residues.

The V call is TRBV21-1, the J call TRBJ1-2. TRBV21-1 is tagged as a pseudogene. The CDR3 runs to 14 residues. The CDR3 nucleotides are TGTGCCAGCAGCAAAGGGGGAGGGAACTATGGCTACACCTTC. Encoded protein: CASSKGGGNYGYTF.

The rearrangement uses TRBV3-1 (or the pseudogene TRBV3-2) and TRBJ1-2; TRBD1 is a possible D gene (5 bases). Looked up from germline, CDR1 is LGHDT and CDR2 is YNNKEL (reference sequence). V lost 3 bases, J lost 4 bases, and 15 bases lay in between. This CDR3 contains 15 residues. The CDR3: CASSHYQGRVYGYTF. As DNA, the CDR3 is TGTGCCAGCAGCCATTATCAGGGCCGAGTCTATGGCTACACCTTC.

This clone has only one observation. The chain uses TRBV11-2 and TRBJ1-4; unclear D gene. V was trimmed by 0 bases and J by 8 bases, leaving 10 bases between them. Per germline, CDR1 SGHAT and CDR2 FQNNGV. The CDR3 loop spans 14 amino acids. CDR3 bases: TGTGCCAGCAGCTTAGAATCACTAGGGGAAAAACTGTTTTTT. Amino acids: CASSLESLGEKLFF.

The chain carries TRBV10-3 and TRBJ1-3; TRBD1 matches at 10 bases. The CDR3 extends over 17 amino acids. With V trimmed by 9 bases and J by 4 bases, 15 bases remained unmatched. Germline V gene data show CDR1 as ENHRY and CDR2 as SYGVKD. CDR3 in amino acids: CAMGSGGQGNSGNTIYF. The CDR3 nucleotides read TGTGCCATGGGAAGCGGGGGACAGGGGAATTCCGGAAACACCATATATTTT.

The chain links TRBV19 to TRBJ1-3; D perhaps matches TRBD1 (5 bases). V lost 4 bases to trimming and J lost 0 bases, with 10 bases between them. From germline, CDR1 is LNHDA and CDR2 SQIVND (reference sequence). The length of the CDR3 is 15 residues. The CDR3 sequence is CASSSNRISGNTIYF. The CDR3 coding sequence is TGTGCCAGTAGTAGCAACAGGATCTCTGGAAACACCATATATTTT.

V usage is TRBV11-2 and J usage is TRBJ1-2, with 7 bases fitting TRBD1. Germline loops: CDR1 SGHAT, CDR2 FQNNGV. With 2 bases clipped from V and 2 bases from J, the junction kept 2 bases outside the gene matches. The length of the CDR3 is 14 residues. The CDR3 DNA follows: TGTGCCAGCAGCTTAAGGGGGCAAAACTATGGCTACACCTTC. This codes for CASSLRGQNYGYTF.

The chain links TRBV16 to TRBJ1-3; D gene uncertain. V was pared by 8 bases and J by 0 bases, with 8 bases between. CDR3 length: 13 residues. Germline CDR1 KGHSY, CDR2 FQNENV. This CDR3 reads CASGRLSGNTIYF. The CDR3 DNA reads TGTGCCAGCGGCAGGCTCTCTGGAAACACCATATATTTT.

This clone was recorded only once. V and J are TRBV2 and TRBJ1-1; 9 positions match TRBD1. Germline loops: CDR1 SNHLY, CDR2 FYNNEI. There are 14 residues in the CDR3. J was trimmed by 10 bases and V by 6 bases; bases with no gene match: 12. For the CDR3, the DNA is TGTGCCAGCAGCTCACGCACAGGGGGCACGAGAGCTTTCTTT. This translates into CASSSRTGGTRAFF. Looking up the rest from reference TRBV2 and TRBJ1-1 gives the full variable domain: EPEVTQTPSHQVTQMGQEVILRCVPISNHLYFYWYRQILGQKVEFLVSFYNNEISEKSEIFDDQFSVERPDGSNFTLKIRSTKLEDSAMYFCASSSRTGGTRAFFGQGTRLTVV.

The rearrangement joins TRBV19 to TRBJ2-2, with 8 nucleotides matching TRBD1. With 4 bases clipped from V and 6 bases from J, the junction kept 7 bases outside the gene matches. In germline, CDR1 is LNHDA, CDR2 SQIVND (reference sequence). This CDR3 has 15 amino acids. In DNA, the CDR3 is TGTGCCAGTAGTAGAAATACAGGGGGTCCCGGGGAGCTGTTTTTT. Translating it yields CASSRNTGGPGELFF.

The CDR3 spells CASSTYRGGGNTEAFF. Here the CDR3 DNA reads TGTGCCAGCTCAACTTACAGGGGGGGAGGGAACACTGAAGCTTTCTTT. The J gene is TRBJ1-1, the V gene TRBV18; 8 bases align to TRBD1. With V trimmed by 5 bases and J by 1 base, 9 bases remained unmatched. Germline V gene lookup returns CDR1 KGHSH and CDR2 LQKENI. The CDR3 runs to 16 residues.

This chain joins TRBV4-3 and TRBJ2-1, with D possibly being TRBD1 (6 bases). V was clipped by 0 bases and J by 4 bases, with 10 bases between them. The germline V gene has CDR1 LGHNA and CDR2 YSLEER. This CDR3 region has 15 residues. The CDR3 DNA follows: TGCGCCAGCAGCCAAGATCTGGGGGCTTACAATGAGCAGTTCTTC. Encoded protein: CASSQDLGAYNEQFF.

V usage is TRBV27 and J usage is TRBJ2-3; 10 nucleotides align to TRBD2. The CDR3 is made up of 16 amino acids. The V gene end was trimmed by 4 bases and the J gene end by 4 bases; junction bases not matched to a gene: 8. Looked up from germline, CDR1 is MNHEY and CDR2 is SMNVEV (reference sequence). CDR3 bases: TGTGCCAGCAGTTGGGGACGACTAGCGGGCCCAGATACGCAGTATTTT. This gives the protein CASSWGRLAGPDTQYF.

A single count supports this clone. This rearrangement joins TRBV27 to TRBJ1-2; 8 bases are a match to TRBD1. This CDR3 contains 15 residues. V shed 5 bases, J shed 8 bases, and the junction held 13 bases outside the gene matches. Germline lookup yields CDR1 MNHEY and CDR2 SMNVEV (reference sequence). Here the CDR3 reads CASSQAPTGVMGYTF. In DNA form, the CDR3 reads TGTGCCAGCAGTCAAGCCCCGACAGGGGTGATGGGCTACACCTTC.

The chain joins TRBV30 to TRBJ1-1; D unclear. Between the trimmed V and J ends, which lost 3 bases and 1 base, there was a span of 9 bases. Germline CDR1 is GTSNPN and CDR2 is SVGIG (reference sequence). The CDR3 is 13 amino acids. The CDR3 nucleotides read TGTGCCTGGAGGCCTCTAGAGAACACTGAAGCTTTCTTT. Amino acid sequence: CAWRPLENTEAFF.

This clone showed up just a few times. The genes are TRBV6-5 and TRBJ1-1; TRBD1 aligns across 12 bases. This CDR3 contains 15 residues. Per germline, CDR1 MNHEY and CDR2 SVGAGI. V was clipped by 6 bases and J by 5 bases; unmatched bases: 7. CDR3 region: CASSTSGQGATEAFF. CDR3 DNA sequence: TGTGCCAGCAGCACCTCGGGACAGGGGGCAACTGAAGCTTTCTTT.

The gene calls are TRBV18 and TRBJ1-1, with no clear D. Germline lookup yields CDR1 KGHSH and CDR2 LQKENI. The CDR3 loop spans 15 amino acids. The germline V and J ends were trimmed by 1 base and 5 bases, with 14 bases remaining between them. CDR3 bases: TGTGCCAGCTCACCACAAACGAATCTAGGTACTGAAGCTTTCTTT. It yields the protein CASSPQTNLGTEAFF.

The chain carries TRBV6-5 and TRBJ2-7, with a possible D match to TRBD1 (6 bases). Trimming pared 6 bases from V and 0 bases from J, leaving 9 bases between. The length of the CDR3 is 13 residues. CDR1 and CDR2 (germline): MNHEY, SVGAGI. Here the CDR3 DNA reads TGTGCCAGCAGAGTGACAGGCTCCTACGAGCAGTACTTC. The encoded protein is CASRVTGSYEQYF.

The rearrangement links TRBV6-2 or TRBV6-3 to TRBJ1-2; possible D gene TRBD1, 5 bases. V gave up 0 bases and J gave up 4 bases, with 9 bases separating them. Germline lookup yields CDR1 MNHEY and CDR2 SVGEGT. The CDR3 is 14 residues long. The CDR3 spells CASSYSRGGYGYTF. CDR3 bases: TGTGCCAGCAGTTACTCGAGGGGAGGCTATGGCTACACCTTC.

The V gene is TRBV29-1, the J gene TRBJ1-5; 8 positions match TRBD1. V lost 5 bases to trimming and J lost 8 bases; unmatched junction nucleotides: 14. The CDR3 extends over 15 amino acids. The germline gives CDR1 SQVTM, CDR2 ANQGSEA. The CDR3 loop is CSVQSGTGVKEPQHF. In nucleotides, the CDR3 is TGCAGCGTTCAATCCGGGACAGGTGTTAAGGAGCCCCAGCATTTT.

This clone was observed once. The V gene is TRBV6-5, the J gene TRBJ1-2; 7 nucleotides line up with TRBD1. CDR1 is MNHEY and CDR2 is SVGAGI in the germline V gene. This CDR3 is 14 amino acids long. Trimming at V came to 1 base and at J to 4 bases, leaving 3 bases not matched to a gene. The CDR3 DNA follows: TGTGCCAGCAGTTACTTGGGACAGCTCTATGGCTACACCTTC. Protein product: CASSYLGQLYGYTF.